This TCR beta chain was sequenced for a study of T cell responses to AZD1222 COVID-19 vaccine. Method: immunoSEQ multiplex PCR; TCRdb's copy keeps in-frame clones and lacks some. This sample yields some 130,000 clones, of which 88% are seen a single time; about 8.3% belongs to the top ten. A remark on this clone: Its antigen is still unknown.

The CDR3 covers 15 residues. CDR1 and CDR2 (germline): SGHDT, YYEEEE. Trimming pared 1 base from V and 7 bases from J, leaving 15 bases between. Study-wide points: When two AZD1222 doses had been given, Spike-specific TCR breadth and depth rose. Mapped onto spike, vaccine-associated CD4 TCRs spanned it and were dominant at 160-218 and 743-854.

The material sequenced was peripheral blood, taken on day 0 of AZD1222 vaccination. The rearrangement uses TRBV5-6 and TRBJ1-5; D gene unclear. The source is an adult in good health. CDR3 nucleotides: TGTGCCAGCAGCTTGAAAGATCCCCTACGGCAGCCCCAGCATTTT. Translation gives CASSLKDPLRQPQHF.